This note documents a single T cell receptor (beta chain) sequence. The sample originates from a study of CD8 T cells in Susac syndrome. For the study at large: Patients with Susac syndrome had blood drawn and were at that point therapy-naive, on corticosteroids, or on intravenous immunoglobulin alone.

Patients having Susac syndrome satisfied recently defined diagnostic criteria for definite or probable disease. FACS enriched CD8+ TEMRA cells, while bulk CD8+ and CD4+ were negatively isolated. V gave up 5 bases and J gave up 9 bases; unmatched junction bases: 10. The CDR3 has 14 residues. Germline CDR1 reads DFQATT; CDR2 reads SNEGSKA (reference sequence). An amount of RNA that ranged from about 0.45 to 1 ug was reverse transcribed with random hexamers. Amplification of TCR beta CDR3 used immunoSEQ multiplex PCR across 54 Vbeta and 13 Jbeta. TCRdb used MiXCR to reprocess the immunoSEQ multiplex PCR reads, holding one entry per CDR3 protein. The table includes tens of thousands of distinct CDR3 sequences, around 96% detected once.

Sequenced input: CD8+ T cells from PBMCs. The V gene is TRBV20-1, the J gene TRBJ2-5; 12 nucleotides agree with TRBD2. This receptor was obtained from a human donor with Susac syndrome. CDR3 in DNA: TGCAGTGCTCCCCCCTCGGCTAGCGGGGGGGCCCAGTACTTC. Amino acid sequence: CSAPPSASGGAQYF.